This T cell receptor (beta chain) was documented in a study of shared clonotypes between healthy human individuals. Study outcomes and limitations: Naive CD4 clonotype sharing across several donors was about 5.3%. Relative to their counterparts shared across all four donors, non-shared clonotypes exhibited diminished generation probabilities.

As to this clone: Antigen unknown.

Profiled with immunoSEQ multiplex PCR; TCRdb holds only in-frame clones, not every one. The sample holds about 1 million clones; about 70% are singletons and the top ten take roughly 1.5%. The CDR3 has 14 amino acids. Germline CDR1 reads MNHNS; CDR2 reads SASEGT. The ends lost 8 bases at V and 2 bases at J; junction bases unmatched: 3. The chain employs TRBV6-1 and TRBJ2-1; 10 bases match TRBD1. The clonotype originates from a man aged 18 to 29 in good health. The sequencing sample was made of memory CD4+ T cells sorted from blood. As for subset: CD45RA-negative fraction. CDR3 nucleotides: TGTGCCAGCCTCGGACAGGGGGCCTACAATGAGCAGTTCTTC. This sequence encodes CASLGQGAYNEQFF.